The 11 T cell receptor beta chains listed next were all sequenced from one sample in a study of T cells in Graves' hyperthyroidism and ophthalmopathy. TCR beta CDR3 regions were amplified from RNA. Using the HTBI primer set, a first-round RT-PCR was run on the TCR CDR3. TCRdb analysed the multiplex PCR reads with MiXCR anew, one entry per CDR3 protein. The sample records about 420,000 distinct CDR3 sequences, 15% to 19% being singletons. The sequenced sample was blood. The source is a woman under 30 with Graves' hyperthyroidism.

At least ten counts were recorded for this clonotype. The gene calls are TRBV18 and TRBJ1-3; D is ambiguous. The CDR3 runs to 17 residues. V was clipped by 1 base and J by 4 bases, with 17 bases between them. The V gene's germline CDR1 is KGHSH and CDR2 LQKENI. DNA of the CDR3: TGTGCCAGCTCACCACTCCCCGACATCGGGCGAGGAAACACCATATATTTT. Amino acid sequence: CASSPLPDIGRGNTIYF.

This clonotype was recorded at least ten times. This chain uses TRBV6-1 with TRBJ1-5; D might be TRBD1 (5 bases). V dropped 7 bases and J dropped 2 bases, with 21 bases sitting between them. Germline lookup yields CDR1 MNHNS and CDR2 SASEGT. The CDR3 runs 17 residues. The CDR3 nucleotides are TGTGCCAGCACCCAGCTCGAGACAGTTTCGGGCAATCAGCCCCAGCATTTT. Its protein is CASTQLETVSGNQPQHF.

This clonotype showed up just a few times. The chain is built from TRBV6-1 and TRBJ2-1, with 13 positions matching TRBD2. Germline V gives CDR1 MNHNS, CDR2 SASEGT. With V trimmed by 4 bases and J by 3 bases, 6 bases remained unmatched. This CDR3 region has 17 residues. CDR3 nucleotides: TGTGCCAGCAGTGTGGGACTAGCGGGATCCCTCTACAATGAGCAGTTCTTC. Translating it yields CASSVGLAGSLYNEQFF.

This clonotype was seen many times. The chain recombines TRBV20-1 with TRBJ1-5; tentative D call: TRBD1 (6 bases). V lost 6 bases to trimming and J lost 3 bases, with 12 bases between them. Germline V CDR1 and CDR2: DFQATT, SNEGSKA (reference sequence). The CDR3 totals 13 residues. The CDR3 reads CSAGRTANQPQHF. CDR3 coding DNA: TGCAGTGCGGGAAGGACAGCCAATCAGCCCCAGCATTTT.

This chain links TRBV6-5 with TRBJ1-1; the D is unclear. The length of the CDR3 is 16 residues. CDR1 is MNHEY, CDR2 SVGAGI, per germline. The ends were cut back, 0 bases at V and 4 bases at J, with 15 bases in the middle. The CDR3 here is CASSYSMGGVSTEAFF. CDR3 in DNA: TGTGCCAGCAGTTACTCGATGGGTGGGGTGAGCACTGAAGCTTTCTTT.

This clonotype showed up just a few times. This chain links TRBV9 with TRBJ2-3; the D gene is possibly TRBD1 (6 bases). Trimming stripped 2 bases from V and 5 bases from J, with 9 bases between. The CDR3 is 13 amino acids. Germline CDR1 reads SGDLS; CDR2 reads YYNGEE. The CDR3 DNA reads TGTGCCAGCAGCGTCCAACAGGGAGATACGCAGTATTTT. This codes for CASSVQQGDTQYF.

This clonotype was seen many times. The gene calls are TRBV3-1 and TRBJ2-5, with a weak D call TRBD2 (7 bases). The V end lost 2 bases, the J end lost 5 bases, and 15 bases lay between the germline ends. From germline, CDR1 is LGHDT and CDR2 YNNKEL (reference sequence). The CDR3 is 15 amino acids. Written as DNA, the CDR3 is TGTGCCAGCAGCCAAACTAGTGGGGGGGCGGAGACCCAGTACTTC. Its translation is CASSQTSGGAETQYF.

This clonotype was seen repeatedly, ten times or more. The chain links TRBV18 to TRBJ2-1; 8 positions match TRBD2. The CDR3 spans 16 residues. Per the germline V gene, CDR1 is KGHSH and CDR2 is LQKENI. V trimming: 3 bases; J trimming: 4 bases; junction bases outside the gene matches: 8. The CDR3 nucleotides are TGTGCCAGCTCACCGGGCAGCGGGAGCCCTTACAATGAGCAGTTCTTC. Residues: CASSPGSGSPYNEQFF.

This clonotype was recorded at least ten times. The rearrangement links TRBV12-3 or TRBV12-4 to TRBJ1-1; D remains unclear. Trimming removed 3 bases at V and 6 bases at J, with 17 bases between. The CDR3 consists of 15 residues. CDR3 nucleotides: TGTGCCAGCAGTTTTGTTGCCTACAGATCGGCTGAAGCTTTCTTT. Protein product: CASSFVAYRSAEAFF.

The rearrangement joins TRBV7-2 to TRBJ2-3; TRBD2 matches 10 bases. Germline CDR1 is SGHTA and CDR2 is FQGNSA. Trimming at V came to 7 bases and at J to 1 base, leaving 8 bases not matched to a gene. This CDR3 comprises 16 residues. Here the CDR3 DNA reads TGTGCCAGCATCCAAGCGGGGGGGCCCGGCACAGATACGCAGTATTTT. Translated, it gives CASIQAGGPGTDTQYF.

This clonotype was observed many times. The V gene is TRBV28, the J gene TRBJ2-1, with D tentatively TRBD2 (5 bases). V gave up 6 bases and J gave up 2 bases, with 17 bases separating them. This CDR3 comprises 16 residues. Germline values: CDR1 MDHEN, CDR2 SYDVKM. CDR3: CASSPAGRATYNEQFF. The CDR3 region has the DNA TGTGCCAGCAGCCCAGCTGGGCGGGCCACCTACAATGAGCAGTTCTTC.